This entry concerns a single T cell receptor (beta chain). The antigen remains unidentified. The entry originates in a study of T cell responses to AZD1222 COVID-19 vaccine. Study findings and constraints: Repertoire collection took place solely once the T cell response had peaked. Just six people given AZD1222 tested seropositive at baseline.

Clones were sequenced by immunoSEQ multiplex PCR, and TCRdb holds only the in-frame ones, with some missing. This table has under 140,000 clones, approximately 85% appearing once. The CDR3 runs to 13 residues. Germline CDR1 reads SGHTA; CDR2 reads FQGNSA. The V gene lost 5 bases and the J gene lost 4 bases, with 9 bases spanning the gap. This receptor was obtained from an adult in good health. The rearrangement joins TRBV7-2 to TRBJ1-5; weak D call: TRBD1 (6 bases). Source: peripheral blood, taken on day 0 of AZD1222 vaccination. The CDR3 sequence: CASSRQANQPQHF. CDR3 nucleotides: TGTGCCAGCAGCCGACAGGCGAATCAGCCCCAGCATTTT.